Following are 21 T cell receptor beta chains from one sample sequenced in a study of cytomegalovirus exposure and HLA in healthy donors. Vbeta (60) and Jbeta (13) primers were used in the PCR. Sequenced by immunoSEQ multiplex PCR; TCRdb stores in-frame clones only, minus some. The table shows over 130,000 clones, with approximately 72% occurring only once. Sample: PBMCs. These TCRs come from a woman aged 55-70 years in good health and CMV-seronegative.

The chain recombines TRBV6-1 with TRBJ1-5, with a possible D match to TRBD1 (5 bases). The germline V gene has CDR1 MNHNS and CDR2 SASEGT. The CDR3 has 15 residues. V was shortened by 4 bases and J by 2 bases, with 12 bases between the two germline ends. The CDR3 coding sequence is TGTGCCAGCAGTGTTCGCGGGGCTGGCAATCAGCCCCAGCATTTT. It is translated as CASSVRGAGNQPQHF.

This clone was observed a few times. This sequence joins TRBV29-1 and TRBJ1-2, with D hard to call. The CDR3 extends over 11 amino acids. V was pared by 5 bases and J by 8 bases, with 12 bases between. Germline CDR1 SQVTM, CDR2 ANQGSEA. The CDR3 DNA sequence: TGCAGCGTTAGAGCGTCGTTAGGCTACACCTTC. Its protein product is CSVRASLGYTF.

This clone showed up just a few times. The chain is built from TRBV7-8 and TRBJ1-1; D is ambiguous. Trimming cost V 2 bases and J 6 bases, with 16 bases left between them. Germline-derived CDR1 and CDR2 are SGHVS and FQNEAQ. The CDR3 totals 15 residues. This CDR3 reads CASSLSGTLRAEAFF. In DNA, the CDR3 is TGTGCCAGCAGCTTATCTGGAACTCTTCGGGCTGAAGCTTTCTTT.

This clone came up a few times. The chain carries TRBV9 and TRBJ1-2, with TRBD1 matching over 8 bases. The CDR3 totals 15 residues. CDR1 is SGDLS, CDR2 YYNGEE, per germline. After removal of 4 bases from V and 7 bases from J, the junction contained 12 bases not matched to a gene. The CDR3 protein is CASSPRTGTGGGYTF. The CDR3 DNA follows: TGTGCCAGCAGCCCACGGACAGGGACGGGGGGTGGCTACACCTTC.

This clone has just a few counts. The CDR3 is CASSLGPGQFVEQYF. The CDR3 DNA reads TGTGCCAGCAGCTTGGGGCCGGGACAGTTCGTCGAGCAGTACTTC. The V and J genes are TRBV5-6 and TRBJ2-7, with 7 bases identical to TRBD1. CDR3 length: 15 amino acids. With 0 bases clipped from V and 6 bases from J, the junction kept 9 bases outside the gene matches. Germline lookup yields CDR1 SGHDT and CDR2 YYEEEE.

This clone has more than one count but fewer than ten. The chain links TRBV28 to TRBJ1-3; 7 nucleotides match TRBD1. V lost 3 bases to trimming and J lost 15 bases; unmatched junction nucleotides: 8. The CDR3 length is 12 residues. Looked up from germline, CDR1 is MDHEN and CDR2 is SYDVKM. In nucleotides, the CDR3 is TGTGCCAGCAGTTTGACAGGGTTTTTCTCATATTTT. Translation gives CASSLTGFFSYF.

V is TRBV11-2 and J is TRBJ2-5; tentative D call: TRBD2 (5 bases). V lost 7 bases to trimming and J lost 7 bases, with 19 bases between them. Germline CDR1 and CDR2: SGHAT and FQNNGV. The CDR3 is 14 residues long. The CDR3 region is CASTSTPGRGTQYF. DNA for the CDR3: TGTGCCAGCACCAGTACACCGGGCCGGGGGACCCAGTACTTC. Full variable domain (rest looked up from reference TRBV11-2 and TRBJ2-5): EAGVAQSPRYKIIEKRQSVAFWCNPISGHATLYWYQQILGQGPKLLIQFQNNGVVDDSQLPKDRFSAERLKGVDSTLKIQPAKLEDSAVYLCASTSTPGRGTQYFGPGTRLLVL.

The V and J genes are TRBV5-3 and TRBJ1-1; D is unresolved. TRBV5-3 falls under the ORF class, with uncertain function. The CDR3 runs to 13 residues. V gave up 3 bases and J gave up 4 bases, with 10 bases separating them. The CDR3 reads CARSSGLGTEAFF. CDR3 DNA sequence: TGTGCCAGAAGCTCCGGGTTGGGCACTGAAGCTTTCTTT.

There are a few counts of this clone. The rearrangement links TRBV7-6 to TRBJ2-5; TRBD1 agrees at 8 bases. Germline V gene data show CDR1 as SGHVS and CDR2 as FNYEAQ. The CDR3 runs 14 residues. The V gene end was trimmed by 4 bases and the J gene end by 1 base; junction bases not matched to a gene: 2. The CDR3 spells CASSYGQGQETQYF. CDR3 bases: TGTGCCAGCAGCTACGGACAGGGCCAAGAGACCCAGTACTTC.

The chain joins TRBV6-6 to TRBJ2-2; D gene uncertain. The germline V and J ends were trimmed by 7 bases and 2 bases, with 8 bases remaining between them. Looked up from germline, CDR1 is MNHNY and CDR2 is SVGAGI (reference sequence). The CDR3 length is 13 residues. In DNA form, the CDR3 reads TGTGCCAGCACCAGCGTAAACACCGGGGAGCTGTTTTTT. Protein: CASTSVNTGELFF.

V usage is TRBV7-2 and J usage is TRBJ2-7; D gene uncertain. This CDR3 spans 11 amino acids. Germline CDR1 SGHTA, CDR2 FQGNSA. Trimming took off 2 bases at V and 5 bases at J, with 4 bases between the two ends. The CDR3 DNA follows: TGTGCCAGCAGCTTAATAAACGAGCAGTACTTC. This translates into CASSLINEQYF.

The CDR3 loop is CASKGGVGNTIYF. The CDR3 nucleotides read TGTGCCAGTAAGGGGGGGGTTGGAAACACCATATATTTT. The chain uses TRBV19 and TRBJ1-3, with D possibly TRBD1 on 6 matching bases. This CDR3 is built from 13 residues. V was pared by 7 bases and J by 3 bases, with 10 bases between. Germline V lookup: CDR1 LNHDA, CDR2 SQIVND (reference sequence).

The chain couples TRBV5-1 to TRBJ2-1, with 9 bases aligning to TRBD2. Germline-derived CDR1 and CDR2 are SGHRS and YFSETQ. The CDR3 is made up of 18 amino acids. Trimming at V came to 5 bases and at J to 0 bases, leaving 12 bases not matched to a gene. The CDR3, as DNA: TGCGCCAGCAGTTCCGCCTTCTATAGCGGGAGCTCCTACAATGAGCAGTTCTTC. It is translated as CASSSAFYSGSSYNEQFF. The full variable domain, rest sourced from reference TRBV5-1 and TRBJ2-1, is KAGVTQTPRYLIKTRGQQVTLSCSPISGHRSVSWYQQTPGQGLQFLFEYFSETQRNKGNFPGRFSGRQFSNSRSEMNVSTLELGDSALYLCASSSAFYSGSSYNEQFFGPGTRLTVL.

This clone came up a few times. This chain uses TRBV5-5 with TRBJ1-1; no reliable D call. Germline V lookup: CDR1 SGHKS, CDR2 YYEKEE (reference sequence). The length of the CDR3 is 14 residues. V lost 0 bases, J lost 3 bases, and 9 bases lay in between. CDR3: CASSLAGSDTEAFF. For the CDR3, the DNA is TGTGCCAGCAGCTTGGCGGGGAGTGACACTGAAGCTTTCTTT.

The chain uses TRBV7-9 and TRBJ1-2; 11 bases line up with TRBD1. The CDR3 length is 16 residues. J was trimmed by 6 bases and V by 1 base; bases with no gene match: 7. Germline V lookup: CDR1 SEHNR, CDR2 FQNEAQ (reference sequence). CDR3 sequence: CASSLGVWTGGDGYTF. CDR3 DNA: TGTGCCAGCAGCTTAGGTGTGTGGACAGGGGGCGATGGCTACACCTTC.

This clone was found a few times. This sequence joins TRBV6-1 and TRBJ2-7; the match to TRBD1 covers 11 bases. The CDR3 is 15 residues long. Trimming took 7 bases from V and 7 from J; bases not matched to a gene: 12. The V gene's germline CDR1 is MNHNS and CDR2 SASEGT. The CDR3 sequence is CASTLYGQGAGEQYF. Here the CDR3 DNA reads TGTGCCAGCACCCTATATGGACAGGGGGCGGGAGAGCAGTACTTC.

The V gene is TRBV19, the J gene TRBJ2-1, with 10 bases matching TRBD2. V lost 0 bases and J lost 6; bases outside the gene matches: 5. CDR1 and CDR2 (germline): LNHDA, SQIVND (reference sequence). CDR3 length: 16 residues. CDR3 DNA: TGTGCCAGTAGTATAGATCCAGCGGGGGGGAGCAATGAGCAGTTCTTC. Its translation: CASSIDPAGGSNEQFF.

J is TRBJ1-1 and V is TRBV7-9, with 8 nucleotides matching TRBD1. The CDR3 length is 16 residues. After removal of 3 bases from V and 6 bases from J, the junction contained 12 bases not matched to a gene. The germline V gene has CDR1 SEHNR and CDR2 FQNEAQ (reference sequence). DNA of the CDR3: TGTGCCAGCAGCTTTATTACCGGGACAGGCGATTCTGAAGCTTTCTTT. This sequence encodes CASSFITGTGDSEAFF.

The chain links TRBV5-6 to TRBJ1-2; 11 bases are shared with TRBD1. The CDR3 spans 16 residues. Germline values: CDR1 SGHDT, CDR2 YYEEEE. The V gene end was trimmed by 6 bases and the J gene end by 7 bases; junction bases not matched to a gene: 14. The CDR3 region has the DNA TGTGCCAGCACCGAACCTTCCGGGACAGGGGGACGTGGCTACACCTTC. Encoded protein: CASTEPSGTGGRGYTF.

The chain combines TRBV7-9 with TRBJ2-7; TRBD1 aligns across 7 bases. Unmatched junction bases numbered 19, after V lost 4 bases and J lost 4 bases. The CDR3 spans 18 residues. Germline V gene data show CDR1 as SEHNR and CDR2 as FQNEAQ (reference sequence). CDR3: CASSSPTQQGSKMYEQYF. CDR3 nucleotide sequence: TGTGCCAGCAGCTCCCCTACCCAACAGGGGTCAAAGATGTACGAGCAGTACTTC.

DNA for the CDR3: TGTGCCAGCACCTCCCGCAGGGGGAATTCACCCCTCCACTTT. It codes for CASTSRRGNSPLHF. V is TRBV7-8 and J is TRBJ1-6; 7 positions agree with TRBD1. CDR1 and CDR2 (germline): SGHVS, FQNEAQ. V lost 7 bases, J lost 7 bases, and 7 bases stayed unmatched. The CDR3 is 14 residues long.